This TCR beta chain was identified in a study of blood T cell repertoires in COVID-19. The wider study: PBMCs, B-cell-depleted T cells, or T cells provided the cDNA or gDNA that made up the material.

The CDR3 is 14 amino acids. V lost 2 bases and J 2 bases, leaving 6 bases between the germline ends. Germline V gene lookup returns CDR1 MGHRA and CDR2 YSYEKL. The assay was immunoSEQ multiplex PCR, and TCRdb's table has in-frame clones only and misses some. The sample carries a few hundred thousand clones, roughly nine tenths recorded once. Self-reported history from a screening survey and questionnaire set each donor's cohort. In Cohort 3, a recovered donor had either two negative PCRs, clearance, or symptom resolution. This TCR was sampled from a man aged 25-45 years who had recovered from COVID-19. Sequencing was done on a sample of PBMCs or T cells enriched from blood (not recorded which). The chain has TRBV4-1 and TRBJ2-2; no definite D call. The CDR3 coding sequence is TGCGCCAGCAGCCAACGACTCAACACCGGGGAGCTGTTTTTT. The encoded protein is CASSQRLNTGELFF.